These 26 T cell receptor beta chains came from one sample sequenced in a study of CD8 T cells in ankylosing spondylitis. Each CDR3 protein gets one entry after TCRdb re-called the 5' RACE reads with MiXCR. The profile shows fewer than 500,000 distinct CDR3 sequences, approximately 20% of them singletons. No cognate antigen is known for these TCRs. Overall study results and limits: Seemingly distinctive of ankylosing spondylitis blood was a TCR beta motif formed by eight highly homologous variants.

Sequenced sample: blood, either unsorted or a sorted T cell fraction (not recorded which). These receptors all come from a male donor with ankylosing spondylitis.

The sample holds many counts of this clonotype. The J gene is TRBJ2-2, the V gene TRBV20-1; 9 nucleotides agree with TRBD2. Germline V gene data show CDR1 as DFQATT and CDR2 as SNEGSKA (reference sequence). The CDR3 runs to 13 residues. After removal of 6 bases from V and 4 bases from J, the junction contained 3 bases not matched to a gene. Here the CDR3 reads CSAAGGLTGELFF. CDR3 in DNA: TGCAGTGCGGCGGGAGGGCTCACCGGGGAGCTGTTTTTT.

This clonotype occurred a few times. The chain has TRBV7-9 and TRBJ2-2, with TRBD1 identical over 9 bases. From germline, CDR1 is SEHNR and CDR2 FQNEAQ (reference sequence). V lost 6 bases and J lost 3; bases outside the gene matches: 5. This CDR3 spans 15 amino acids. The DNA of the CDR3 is TGTGCCAGCAGATCCGGGACAGGGTACACCGGGGAGCTGTTTTTT. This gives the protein CASRSGTGYTGELFF.

CDR3 sequence: CASNRASSSYNSPLHF. DNA of the CDR3: TGTGCCAGCAACAGGGCCTCTAGCTCCTATAATTCACCCCTCCACTTT. The chain links TRBV2 to TRBJ1-6; D is possibly TRBD1 (6 bases). This CDR3 contains 16 residues. The V gene lost 7 bases and the J gene lost 0 bases, with 13 bases spanning the gap. Germline CDR1 SNHLY, CDR2 FYNNEI. The variable domain in full, completed from reference TRBV2 and TRBJ1-6, reads EPEVTQTPSHQVTQMGQEVILRCVPISNHLYFYWYRQILGQKVEFLVSFYNNEISEKSEIFDDQFSVERPDGSNFTLKIRSTKLEDSAMYFCASNRASSSYNSPLHFGNGTRLTVT.

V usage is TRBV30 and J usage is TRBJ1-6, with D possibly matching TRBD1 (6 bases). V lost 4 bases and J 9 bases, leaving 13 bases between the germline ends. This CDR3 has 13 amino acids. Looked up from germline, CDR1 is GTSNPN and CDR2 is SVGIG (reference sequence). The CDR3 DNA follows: TGTGCCTGGACACAGGGTTTGATTTCACCCCTCCACTTT. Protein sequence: CAWTQGLISPLHF.

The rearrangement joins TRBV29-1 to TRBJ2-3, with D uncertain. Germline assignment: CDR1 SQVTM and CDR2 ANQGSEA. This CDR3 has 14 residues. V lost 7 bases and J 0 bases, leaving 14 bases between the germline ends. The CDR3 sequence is CSDNLHGSTDTQYF. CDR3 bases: TGCAGCGACAACTTACACGGAAGCACAGATACGCAGTATTTT.

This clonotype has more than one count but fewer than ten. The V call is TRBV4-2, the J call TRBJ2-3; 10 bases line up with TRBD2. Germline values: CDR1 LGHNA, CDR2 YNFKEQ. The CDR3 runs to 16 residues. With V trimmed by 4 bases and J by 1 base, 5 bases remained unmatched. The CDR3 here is CASSLPGTSGTDTQYF. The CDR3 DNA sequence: TGTGCCAGCAGCCTCCCCGGGACTAGCGGCACAGATACGCAGTATTTT.

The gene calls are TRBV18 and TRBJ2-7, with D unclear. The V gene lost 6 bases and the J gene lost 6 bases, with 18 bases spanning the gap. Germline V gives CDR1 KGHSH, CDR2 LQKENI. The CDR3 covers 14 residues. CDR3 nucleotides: TGTGCCAGCTCTCGGTCCGGAACGCCCTCCGAGCAGTACTTC. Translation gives CASSRSGTPSEQYF. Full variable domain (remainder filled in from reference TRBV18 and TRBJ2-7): NAGVMQNPRHLVRRRGQEARLRCSPMKGHSHVYWYRQLPEEGLKFMVYLQKENIIDESGMPKERFSAEFPKEGPSILRIQQVVRGDSAAYFCASSRSGTPSEQYFGPGTRLTVT.

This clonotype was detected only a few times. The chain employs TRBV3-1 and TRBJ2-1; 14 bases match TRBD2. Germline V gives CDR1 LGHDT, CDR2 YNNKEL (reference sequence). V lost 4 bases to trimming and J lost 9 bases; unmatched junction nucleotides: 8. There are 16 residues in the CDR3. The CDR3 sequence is CASSLAGTSGSGEQFF. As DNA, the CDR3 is TGTGCCAGCAGCCTCGCCGGGACTAGCGGGAGTGGTGAGCAGTTCTTC.

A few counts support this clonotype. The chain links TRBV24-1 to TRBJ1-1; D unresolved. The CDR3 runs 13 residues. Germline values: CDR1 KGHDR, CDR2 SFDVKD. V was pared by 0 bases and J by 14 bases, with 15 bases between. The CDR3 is CATSDLLGMVWFF. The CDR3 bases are TGTGCCACCAGTGATTTGCTGGGAATGGTGTGGTTCTTT.

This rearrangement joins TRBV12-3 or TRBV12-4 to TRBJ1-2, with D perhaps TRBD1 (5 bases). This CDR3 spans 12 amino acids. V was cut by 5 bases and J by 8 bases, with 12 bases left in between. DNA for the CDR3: TGTGCCAGCAGTCAGGGTCGGAACGGCTACACCTTC. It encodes CASSQGRNGYTF.

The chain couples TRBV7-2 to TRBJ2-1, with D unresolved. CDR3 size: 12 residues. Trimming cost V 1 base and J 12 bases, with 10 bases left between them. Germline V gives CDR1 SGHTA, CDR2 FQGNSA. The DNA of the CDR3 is TGTGCCAGCAGCTTAGTGATCGGACCGCAGTTCTTC. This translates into CASSLVIGPQFF.

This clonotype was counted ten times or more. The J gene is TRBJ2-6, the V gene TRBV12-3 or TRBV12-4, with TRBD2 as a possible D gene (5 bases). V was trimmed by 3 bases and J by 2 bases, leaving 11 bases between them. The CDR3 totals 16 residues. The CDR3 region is CASSLVLGAGANVLTF. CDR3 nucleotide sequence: TGTGCCAGCAGTTTGGTATTGGGAGCTGGGGCCAACGTCCTGACTTTC.

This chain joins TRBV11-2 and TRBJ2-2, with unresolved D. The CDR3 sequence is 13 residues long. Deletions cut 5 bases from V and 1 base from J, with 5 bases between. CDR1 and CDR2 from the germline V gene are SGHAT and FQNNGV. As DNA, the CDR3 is TGTGCCAGCAGCCCGAAGAACACCGGGGAGCTGTTTTTT. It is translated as CASSPKNTGELFF.

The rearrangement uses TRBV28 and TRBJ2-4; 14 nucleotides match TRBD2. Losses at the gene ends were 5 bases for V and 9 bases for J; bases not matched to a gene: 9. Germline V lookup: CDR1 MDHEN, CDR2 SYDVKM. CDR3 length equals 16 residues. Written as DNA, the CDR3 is TGTGCCAGCAGTCCCGACGGGACTAGCGGGAGTCGCATTCAGTACTTC. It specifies CASSPDGTSGSRIQYF.

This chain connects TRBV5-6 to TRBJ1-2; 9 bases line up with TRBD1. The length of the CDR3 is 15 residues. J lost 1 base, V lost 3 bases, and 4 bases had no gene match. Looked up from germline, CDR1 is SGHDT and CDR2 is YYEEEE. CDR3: CASSWGTGHNYGYTF. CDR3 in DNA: TGTGCCAGCAGCTGGGGGACAGGGCATAACTATGGCTACACCTTC. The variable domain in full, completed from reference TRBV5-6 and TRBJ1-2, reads DAGVTQSPTHLIKTRGQQVTLRCSPKSGHDTVSWYQQALGQGPQFIFQYYEEEERQRGNFPDRFSGHQFPNYSSELNVNALLLGDSALYLCASSWGTGHNYGYTFGSGTRLTVV.

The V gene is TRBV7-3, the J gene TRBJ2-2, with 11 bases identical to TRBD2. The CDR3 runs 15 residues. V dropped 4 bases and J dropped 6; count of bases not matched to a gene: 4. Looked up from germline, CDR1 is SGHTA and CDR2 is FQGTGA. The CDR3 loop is CASSSTSGSPGELFF. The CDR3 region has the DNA TGTGCCAGCAGCTCAACTAGCGGGAGCCCCGGGGAGCTGTTTTTT.

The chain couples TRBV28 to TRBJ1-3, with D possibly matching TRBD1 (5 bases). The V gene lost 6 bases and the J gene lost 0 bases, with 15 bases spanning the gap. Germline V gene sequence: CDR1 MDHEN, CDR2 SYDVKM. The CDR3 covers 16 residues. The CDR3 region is CASRLQARNSGNTIYF. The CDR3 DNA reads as TGTGCCAGCAGGTTACAGGCGCGAAACTCTGGAAACACCATATATTTT.

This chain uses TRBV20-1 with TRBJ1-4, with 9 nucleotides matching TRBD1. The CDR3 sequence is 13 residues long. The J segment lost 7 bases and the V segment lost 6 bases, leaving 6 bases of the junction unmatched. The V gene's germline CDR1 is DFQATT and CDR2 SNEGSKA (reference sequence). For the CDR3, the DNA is TGCAGTGCACCGGGACAGGGTTTTGAAAAACTGTTTTTT. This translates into CSAPGQGFEKLFF.

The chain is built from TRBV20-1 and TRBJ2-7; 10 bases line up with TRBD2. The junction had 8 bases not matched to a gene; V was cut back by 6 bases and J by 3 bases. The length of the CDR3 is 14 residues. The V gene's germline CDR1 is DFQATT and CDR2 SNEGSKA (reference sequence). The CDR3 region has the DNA TGCAGTGCCTCACTAGCGGGGAACCTCTACGAGCAGTACTTC. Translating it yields CSASLAGNLYEQYF.

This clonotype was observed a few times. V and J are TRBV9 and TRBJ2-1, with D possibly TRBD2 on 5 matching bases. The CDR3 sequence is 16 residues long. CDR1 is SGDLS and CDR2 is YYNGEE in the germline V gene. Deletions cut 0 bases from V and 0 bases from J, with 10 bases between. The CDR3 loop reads CASSVAGSGSYNEQFF. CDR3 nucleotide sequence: TGTGCCAGCAGCGTAGCTGGGAGCGGCTCCTACAATGAGCAGTTCTTC.

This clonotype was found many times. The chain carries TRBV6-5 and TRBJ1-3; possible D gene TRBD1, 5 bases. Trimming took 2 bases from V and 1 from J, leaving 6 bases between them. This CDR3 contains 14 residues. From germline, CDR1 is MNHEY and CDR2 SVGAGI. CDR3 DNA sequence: TGTGCCAGCAGTTACGGGGGTTCTGGAAACACCATATATTTT. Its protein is CASSYGGSGNTIYF.

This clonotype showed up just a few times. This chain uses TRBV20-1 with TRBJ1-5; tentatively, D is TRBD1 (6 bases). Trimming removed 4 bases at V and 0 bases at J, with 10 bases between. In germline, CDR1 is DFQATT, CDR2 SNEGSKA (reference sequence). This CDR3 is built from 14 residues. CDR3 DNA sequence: TGCAGTGCTACGGACAGACTTAGCAATCAGCCCCAGCATTTT. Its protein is CSATDRLSNQPQHF.

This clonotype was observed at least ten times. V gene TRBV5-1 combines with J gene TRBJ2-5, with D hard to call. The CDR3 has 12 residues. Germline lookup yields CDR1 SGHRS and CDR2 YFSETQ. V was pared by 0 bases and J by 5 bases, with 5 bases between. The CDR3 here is CASSLGTETQYF. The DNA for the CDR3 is TGCGCCAGCAGCTTGGGAACGGAGACCCAGTACTTC.

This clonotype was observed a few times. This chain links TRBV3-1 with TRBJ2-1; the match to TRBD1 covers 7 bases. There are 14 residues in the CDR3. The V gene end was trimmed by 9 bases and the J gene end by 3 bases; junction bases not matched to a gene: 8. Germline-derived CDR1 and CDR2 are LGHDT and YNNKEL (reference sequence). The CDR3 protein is CASQGDRRYNEQFF. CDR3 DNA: TGTGCCAGTCAGGGGGATCGGCGCTACAATGAGCAGTTCTTC.

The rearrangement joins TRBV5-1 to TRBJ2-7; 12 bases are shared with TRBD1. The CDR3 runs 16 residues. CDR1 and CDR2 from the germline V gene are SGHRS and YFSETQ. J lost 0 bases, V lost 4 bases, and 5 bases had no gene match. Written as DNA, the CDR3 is TGCGCCAGCAGCGAGGGACAGGGGGCAAGCTCCTACGAGCAGTACTTC. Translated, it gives CASSEGQGASSYEQYF. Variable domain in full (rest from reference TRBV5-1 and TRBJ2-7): KAGVTQTPRYLIKTRGQQVTLSCSPISGHRSVSWYQQTPGQGLQFLFEYFSETQRNKGNFPGRFSGRQFSNSRSEMNVSTLELGDSALYLCASSEGQGASSYEQYFGPGTRLTVT.

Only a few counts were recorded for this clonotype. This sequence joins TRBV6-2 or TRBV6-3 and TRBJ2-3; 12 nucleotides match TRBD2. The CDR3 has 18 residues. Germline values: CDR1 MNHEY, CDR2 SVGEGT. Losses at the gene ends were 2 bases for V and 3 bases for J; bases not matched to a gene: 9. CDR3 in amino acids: CASSYAATSGSRTDTQYF. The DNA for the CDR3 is TGTGCCAGCAGTTACGCGGCGACTAGCGGGAGTAGAACAGATACGCAGTATTTT.